A selection of T cell receptor beta chains follows, all from one sample in a study of graft-versus-host responses after intestinal transplantation. What these receptors recognize is not known. Data came from immunoSEQ multiplex PCR; TCRdb stores just in-frame clones and leaves some out. The sample has tens of thousands of clones; around 83% are singletons. This specimen consisted of unstimulated CD8+ T cells sorted from spleen or lymph node cells, obtained before intestinal transplant. These TCRs come from a human donor who received an intestinal transplant. The conserved cysteine and the conserved F or W are not part of the CDR3 here. A clone size is listed for some rows: how often the clone was seen (once, few, many), or a class if it is expanded.

v_call,j_call,clone_size,cdr3_length,cdr3_aa
TRBV6-4,TRBJ2-1,.,11,ASSDGLAGEQF
TRBV10-3,TRBJ2-1,.,12,AIGPGQGYNEQF
TRBV7-8,TRBJ2-1,.,17,ASSLAKGVAGQIYNEQF
TRBV5-4,TRBJ2-2,few,13,ASSWGPGEAGELF
TRBV6-5,TRBJ1-1,.,10,ASPGGWTEAF
TRBV6-1,TRBJ1-1,once,12,ATDRVNGGTEAF
TRBV19,TRBJ1-2,.,13,ASSLSVTANYGYT
TRBV6-1,TRBJ1-5,.,13,ASSEHPYSNQPQH
TRBV27,TRBJ2-3,.,13,ASSLVQGATDTQY
TRBV6-5,TRBJ2-7,.,12,ASTPGTGDYEQY
TRBV13,TRBJ1-2,medium-sized,12,ASILQGGRYGYT
TRBV4-1,TRBJ2-3,.,13,ASSQLAGGTDTQY
TRBV7-3,TRBJ2-1,.,10,ASSLDGREQF
TRBV5-3,TRBJ1-1,.,11,ARSLPRDTEAF
TRBV9,TRBJ2-5,few,13,ASSVGRARVETQY
TRBV9,TRBJ2-7,.,13,ASSVGASGSYEQY
TRBV9,TRBJ2-1,once,12,ASSGGGSVNEQF
TRBV7-9,TRBJ1-1,.,12,ASSLLGGGTEAF
TRBV7-7,TRBJ2-3,.,12,ASSSDSSTDTQY
TRBV6-5,TRBJ1-1,.,13,ASSLTGGLPREAF
TRBV30,TRBJ2-2,.,13,AWSVVGAGTGELF